The 8 T cell receptor beta chains in this list originate from one sample, sequenced in a study of blood T cell repertoires in COVID-19 (dated by TCRdb to about 2020). To prepare the library, the immunoSEQ multiplex PCR assay was applied. As stored in TCRdb, this immuneACCESS dataset retains in-frame rearrangements with V and J assigned. A fraction of the clones does not appear; measured against another copy, unresolved V genes explain less than half of the discrepancy, and the remainder lacks a known reason. Present in this sample are 45,000 to 60,000 clones, more than 65% of which were seen just once. The ten largest account for approximately 8.9% of the sample. The source material was peripheral blood. The receptor source for this set is a man older than 75 with COVID-19, enrolled during active disease.

V is TRBV24-1 and J is TRBJ1-5; a weak D match, TRBD1 (5 bases). The CDR3 sequence is 15 residues long. V shed 3 bases and J shed 0 bases, with 8 bases lying between them. Germline V gives CDR1 KGHDR, CDR2 SFDVKD. CDR3 DNA sequence: TGTGCCACCAGTGATAGGGGAAATAGCAATCAGCCCCAGCATTTT. This gives the protein CATSDRGNSNQPQHF.

V gene TRBV6-5 combines with J gene TRBJ2-5; D might be TRBD2 (5 bases). Trimming cost V 4 bases and J 2 bases, with 8 bases left between them. CDR1 and CDR2 (germline): MNHEY, SVGAGI. The CDR3 is 13 amino acids. The CDR3 loop is CASSFGVQETQYF. Written as DNA, the CDR3 is TGTGCCAGCAGTTTCGGGGTACAAGAGACCCAGTACTTC.

This chain joins TRBV9 and TRBJ2-3; 9 bases are a match to TRBD2. Per germline, CDR1 SGDLS and CDR2 YYNGEE. V was pared by 1 base and J by 0 bases, with 3 bases of the junction left unmatched. The CDR3 runs to 16 residues. CDR3 nucleotide sequence: TGTGCCAGCAGCGTATCTAGCGGGATAAGCACAGATACGCAGTATTTT. As protein: CASSVSSGISTDTQYF.

Only a few counts were recorded for this clone. The chain recombines TRBV6-5 with TRBJ1-2; D is undetermined. The V end was cut by 6 bases, the J end by 3 bases, with 8 bases between. The germline V gene encodes CDR1 MNHEY and CDR2 SVGAGI. The CDR3 covers 12 residues. CDR3 protein: CASSVRDYGYTF. CDR3 coding DNA: TGTGCCAGCAGCGTGCGGGACTATGGCTACACCTTC.

V usage is TRBV6-5 and J usage is TRBJ1-5; TRBD1 agrees at 8 bases. The germline gives CDR1 MNHEY, CDR2 SVGAGI. J was trimmed by 6 bases and V by 0 bases; bases with no gene match: 4. This CDR3 region has 15 residues. The CDR3 here is CASSYSHQGAQPQHF. CDR3 nucleotides: TGTGCCAGCAGTTACTCTCACCAGGGGGCTCAGCCCCAGCATTTT.

This chain uses TRBV19 with TRBJ2-1; TRBD2 matches at 10 bases. J gave up 9 bases and V 10 bases, and 9 bases lay outside the gene matches. The V gene's germline CDR1 is LNHDA and CDR2 SQIVND (reference sequence). This CDR3 spans 13 amino acids. DNA of the CDR3: TGTGCCACCTCCGGGACTAGCGTTTCTGAGCAGTTCTTC. Encoded protein: CATSGTSVSEQFF.

The chain recombines TRBV7-3 with TRBJ2-2; 7 bases fit TRBD2. Germline-derived CDR1 and CDR2 are SGHTA and FQGTGA. Germline trimming cut 1 base from V and 1 base from J; bases unmatched to any gene: 12. The length of the CDR3 is 19 residues. CDR3 nucleotides: TGTGCCAGCAGCTTAATCGGAACTAAGCGGGGCTGGAACACCGGGGAGCTGTTTTTT. Translating it yields CASSLIGTKRGWNTGELFF.

The chain links TRBV27 to TRBJ2-7; D is uncertain. CDR1 is MNHEY and CDR2 is SMNVEV in the germline V gene (reference sequence). The CDR3 contains 12 residues. V was clipped by 5 bases and J by 0 bases, with 5 bases between them. Here the CDR3 reads CASSPSSYEQYF. The DNA for the CDR3 is TGTGCCAGCAGTCCGAGCTCCTACGAGCAGTACTTC.